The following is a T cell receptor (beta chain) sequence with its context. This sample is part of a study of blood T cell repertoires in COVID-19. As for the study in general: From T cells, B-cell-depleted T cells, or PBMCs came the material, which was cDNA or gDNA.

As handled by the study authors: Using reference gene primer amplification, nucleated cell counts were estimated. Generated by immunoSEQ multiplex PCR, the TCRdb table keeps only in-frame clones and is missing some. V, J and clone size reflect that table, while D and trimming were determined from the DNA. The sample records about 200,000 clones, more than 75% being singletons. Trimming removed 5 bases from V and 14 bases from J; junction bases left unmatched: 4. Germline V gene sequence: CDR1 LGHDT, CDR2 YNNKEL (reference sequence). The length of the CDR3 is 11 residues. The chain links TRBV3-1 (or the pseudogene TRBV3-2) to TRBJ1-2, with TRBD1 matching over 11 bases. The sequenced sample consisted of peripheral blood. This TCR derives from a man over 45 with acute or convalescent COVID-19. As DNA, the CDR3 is TGTGCCAGCAGCTCGCGGGACAGGGGGACCTTC. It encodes CASSSRDRGTF.